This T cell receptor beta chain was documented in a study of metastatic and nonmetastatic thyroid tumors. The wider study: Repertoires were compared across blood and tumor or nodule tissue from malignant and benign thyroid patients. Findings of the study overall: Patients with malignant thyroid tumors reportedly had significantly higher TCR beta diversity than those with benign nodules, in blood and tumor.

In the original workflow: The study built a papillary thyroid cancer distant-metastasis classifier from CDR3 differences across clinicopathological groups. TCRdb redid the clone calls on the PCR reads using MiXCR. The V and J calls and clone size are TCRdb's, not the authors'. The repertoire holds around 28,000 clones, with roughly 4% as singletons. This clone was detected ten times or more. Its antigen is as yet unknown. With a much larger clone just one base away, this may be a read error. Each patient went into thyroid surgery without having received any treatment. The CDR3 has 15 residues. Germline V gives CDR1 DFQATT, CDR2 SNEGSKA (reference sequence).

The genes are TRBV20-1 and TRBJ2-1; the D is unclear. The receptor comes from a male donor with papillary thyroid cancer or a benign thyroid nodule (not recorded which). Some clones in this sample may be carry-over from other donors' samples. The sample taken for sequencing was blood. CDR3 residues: CSANRPAVTYNGQFF. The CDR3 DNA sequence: TGCAGTGCCAACCGACCGGCAGTTACCTACAATGGGCAGTTCTTC.